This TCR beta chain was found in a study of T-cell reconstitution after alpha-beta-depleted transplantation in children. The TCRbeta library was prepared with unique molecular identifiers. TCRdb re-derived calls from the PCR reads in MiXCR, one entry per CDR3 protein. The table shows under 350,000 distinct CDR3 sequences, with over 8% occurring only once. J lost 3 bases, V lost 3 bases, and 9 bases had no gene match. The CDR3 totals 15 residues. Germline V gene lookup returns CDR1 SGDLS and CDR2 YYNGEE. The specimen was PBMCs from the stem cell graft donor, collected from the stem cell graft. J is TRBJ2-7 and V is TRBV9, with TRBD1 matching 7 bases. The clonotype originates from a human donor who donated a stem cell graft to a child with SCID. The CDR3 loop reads CASSERPGGNYEQYF. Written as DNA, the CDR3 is TGTGCCAGCAGCGAGCGACCAGGGGGAAACTACGAGCAGTACTTC.